This is a list of T cell receptor beta chains from one sample in a study of Ad26.COV2.S vaccination and SARS-CoV-2 variants. The repertoire was sequenced with immunoSEQ multiplex PCR; TCRdb's copy has only in-frame clones and lacks some. The sample lists roughly 380,000 clones, 90% to 95% seen once, with 3.9% in the top ten. The sequences come from peripheral blood, collected after recovery from COVID-19. All receptors come from a human donor who had recovered from COVID-19. Both conserved end residues are part of each CDR3. A D gene is named only where the DNA matches it firmly. Only some rows state a clone size, as once, few, many or a class for expanded clones.

d_call clone_size j_call v_call cdr3_nt cdr3_aa
TRBD2 . TRBJ2-1 TRBV7-8 TGTGCCAGCAGTCGACTAGCGGAAAAGCAGTTCTTC CASSRLAEKQFF
. . TRBJ1-3 TRBV6-6 TGTGCCAGCAGGCCTAGAGGGCCGGGAAACACCATATATTTT CASRPRGPGNTIYF
TRBD1 . TRBJ2-3 TRBV18 TGTGCCAGCTCAGACAGGGGGGATACGCAGTATTTT CASSDRGDTQYF
TRBD2 . TRBJ2-5 TRBV7-2 TGTGCCAGCAGCTTAGCCCCGACTAGCGGGGGGGCCCCCCAAGAGACCCAGTACTTC CASSLAPTSGGAPQETQYF
TRBD1 . TRBJ2-7 TRBV5-4 TGTGCCAGCAGCTTGTCCAGGGGGACCCTAGAGCAGTACTTC CASSLSRGTLEQYF
TRBD1 . TRBJ1-1 TRBV19 TGTGCCAGTAGTATAGGCACAGGGGGGGATGCTTTCTTT CASSIGTGGDAFF
. . TRBJ1-4 TRBV10-3 TGTGCCATCAGTGAGTTGGAGGGCGAAAAACTGTTTTTT CAISELEGEKLFF
. . TRBJ2-7 TRBV7-9 TGTGCCAGCAGGGACGGAGGGTCCTACGAGCAGTACTTC CASRDGGSYEQYF
TRBD1 . TRBJ1-3 TRBV10-2 TGCGCCAGCAGTCCAGGGGGTGGCTCTGGAAACACCATATATTTT CASSPGGGSGNTIYF
. . TRBJ2-5 TRBV6-6 TGTGCCAGCAGTCTCCAAGAGACCCAGTACTTC CASSLQETQYF
. . TRBJ2-7 TRBV5-5 TGTGCCAGCAGCCCAAACAGGGTCTACGAGCAGTACTTC CASSPNRVYEQYF
. . TRBJ2-7 TRBV7-9 TGTGCCAGCAGCTCGGATCCTTACGAGCAGTACTTC CASSSDPYEQYF
. . TRBJ1-2 TRBV29-1 TGCAGCGTCGCCTCAAACTATGGCTACACCTTC CSVASNYGYTF
. . TRBJ1-1 TRBV6-2/TRBV6-3 TGTGCCAGCAGTTTGAGTTACACTGAAGCTTTCTTT CASSLSYTEAFF
. . TRBJ2-7 TRBV19 TGTGCCAGTAGTGGAAGGAATACACTAAACTCCTACGAGCAGTACTTC CASSGRNTLNSYEQYF
. . TRBJ2-5 TRBV4-3 TGCGCCAGCAGCCAGGCCAGGGAGTTCGAGACCCAGTACTTC CASSQAREFETQYF
. once TRBJ1-5 TRBV6-2/TRBV6-3 TGTGCCAGCAGTTACGGGGGTGCCGGCAATCAGCCCCAGCATTTT CASSYGGAGNQPQHF
. . TRBJ2-4 TRBV7-9 TGTGCCAGCAGCTTTTCAGGGCTCCAAAACATTCAGTACTTC CASSFSGLQNIQYF
. . TRBJ1-4 TRBV12-3/TRBV12-4 TGTGCCAGCGCGGGGGGGCGAGAAAAACTGTTTTTT CASAGGREKLFF
TRBD2 . TRBJ2-1 TRBV6-2/TRBV6-3 TGTGCCAGCAGTTACTCAGGACTAGCGGGGGGGCCAAGGTACAATGAGCAGTTCTTC CASSYSGLAGGPRYNEQFF
TRBD1 . TRBJ1-2 TRBV28 TGTGCCAGCAGTTCTTCTACCCCCGGGACAGCAATTAACTATGGCTACACCTTC CASSSSTPGTAINYGYTF
. . TRBJ1-1 TRBV15 TGTGCCACCAGCACAACAGACAGTCCTGAAGCTTTCTTT CATSTTDSPEAFF
. . TRBJ1-5 TRBV7-2 TGTGCCAGCAGCTTGGGAGGGTTGGATCAGCCCCAGCATTTT CASSLGGLDQPQHF
. . TRBJ2-7 TRBV6-2/TRBV6-3 TGTGCCAGCAGTGCTAGAGGGGGAAGCTACGAGCAGTACTTC CASSARGGSYEQYF
. . TRBJ2-5 TRBV19 TGTGCCAGTACTAAAACCAGGCTCAGCCAGGAGACCCAGTACTTC CASTKTRLSQETQYF
. . TRBJ2-7 TRBV18 TGTGCCAGCTCACCCCGGGAGAGGGGATCCTACGAGCAGTACTTC CASSPRERGSYEQYF
TRBD1 . TRBJ2-2 TRBV7-8 TGTGCCAGCAGCCAAGGACAGGGGTATACCGGGGAGCTGTTTTTT CASSQGQGYTGELFF
. . TRBJ2-1 TRBV7-3 TGTGCCAGCAGCGTGAACAATGAGCAGTTCTTC CASSVNNEQFF
TRBD1 . TRBJ1-2 TRBV6-6 TGTGCCAGCAGTTACCGGGACAGACCAGCGGATGGCTACACCTTC CASSYRDRPADGYTF
TRBD1 . TRBJ1-2 TRBV6-5 TGTGCCAGCAGTTACCACGGGACAGGGCCTAACTATGGCTACACCTTC CASSYHGTGPNYGYTF
TRBD2 . TRBJ2-1 TRBV6-4 TGTGCCAGCAGTGCGGCTAGCGGGGGGTCCTACAATGAGCAGTTCTTC CASSAASGGSYNEQFF
. . TRBJ1-3 TRBV7-2 TGTGCCAGCAGCTTAGTGGGCGGCAGGGTGTCTGGAAACACCATATATTTT CASSLVGGRVSGNTIYF
. . TRBJ1-2 TRBV7-8 TGTGCCAGCAGCTTATCGACAGCCTATGGCTACACCTTC CASSLSTAYGYTF
TRBD2 . TRBJ2-3 TRBV7-9 TGTGCCAGCAGCCGGGGGGTACCAGATACGCAGTATTTT CASSRGVPDTQYF
TRBD1 . TRBJ1-2 TRBV3-1/TRBV3-2 TGTGCCAGCAGCCAAGGATCGGGACAGGGGGCGACTGGCTACACCTTC CASSQGSGQGATGYTF
TRBD2 . TRBJ2-7 TRBV14 TGTGCCAGCAGCTGGGGGGGATACGAGCAGTACTTC CASSWGGYEQYF
TRBD1 . TRBJ2-7 TRBV7-2 TGTGCCAGCAGCGGAAGACAGGGCCCCTACGAGCAGTACTTC CASSGRQGPYEQYF
. . TRBJ1-1 TRBV5-4 TGTGCCAGCAGCCTACAACAGGGTTGGGGCACTGAAGCTTTCTTT CASSLQQGWGTEAFF
. once TRBJ1-2 TRBV18 TGTGCCAGCTCACCATCCGGGGAGCGCCGCGGCTACACCTTC CASSPSGERRGYTF
. . TRBJ2-7 TRBV6-2/TRBV6-3 TGTGCCAGCAGTACCCGAGCCGGGAGTTCCTACGAGCAGTACTTC CASSTRAGSSYEQYF
. . TRBJ1-4 TRBV9 TGTGCCAGCAGCTCCGGGTCTATTTTTGCAACTAATGAAAAACTGTTTTTT CASSSGSIFATNEKLFF
TRBD1 . TRBJ2-1 TRBV5-4 TGTGCCAGCAGGCCCGGGACAGGGATCTCGGGTGAGCAGTTCTTC CASRPGTGISGEQFF
TRBD1 . TRBJ1-3 TRBV6-6 TGTGCCAGCAGTCCACGCGTCGGGACAGAATCTGGAAACACCATATATTTT CASSPRVGTESGNTIYF
. . TRBJ1-1 TRBV11-2 TGTGCCAGCAGCAACACAGGACCCCGGAACACTGAAGCTTTCTTT CASSNTGPRNTEAFF
TRBD2 . TRBJ2-5 TRBV9 TGTGCCAGCAGCGTAGCTGGCGGGGGGGCTGGAGAGACCCAGTACTTC CASSVAGGGAGETQYF
. once TRBJ1-1 TRBV12-5 TGTGCTAGTGGCGTGGGGCTGGGGAACACTGAAGCTTTCTTT CASGVGLGNTEAFF
. . TRBJ1-1 TRBV19 TGTGCCAGTAGTAGGGGTGGGAACACTGAAGCTTTCTTT CASSRGGNTEAFF
TRBD1 . TRBJ2-2 TRBV10-3 TGTGCCATCAGTGAGCCGGGACAGGGGACCGGGGAGCTGTTTTTT CAISEPGQGTGELFF
. . TRBJ1-5 TRBV12-5 TGTGCTAGTGGCTCTGAGGGGGGTAGCAATCAGCCCCAGCATTTT CASGSEGGSNQPQHF
. . TRBJ1-4 TRBV25-1 TGTGCCAGCAGTGAAGAGGGGCTGGGGTCTGCTAATGAAAAACTGTTTTTT CASSEEGLGSANEKLFF
. . TRBJ1-6 TRBV19 TGTGCCAGTAGTATGGCGAGTTGGAATTCACCCCTCCACTTT CASSMASWNSPLHF
TRBD1 . TRBJ2-7 TRBV5-4 TGTGCCAGCAGCTCGGGACAGGCGTCCTACGAGCAGTACTTC CASSSGQASYEQYF